The next 18 T cell receptor beta chains were all read from a single sample in a study of blood T cell repertoires in COVID-19. TCRdb keeps only in-frame clones here, not all; method: immunoSEQ multiplex PCR. The top ten hold 0.9% of the sample, which has about 110,000 clones, about 70% seen once. Sequencing was done on a sample of peripheral blood. Receptors originate from a human donor with acute or convalescent COVID-19. The donor label of this sample is uncertain.

V usage is TRBV2 and J usage is TRBJ2-7; D may be TRBD1 (6 bases). The germline V gene encodes CDR1 SNHLY and CDR2 FYNNEI. The V end was cut by 6 bases, the J end by 2 bases, with 11 bases between. The CDR3 length is 13 residues. The CDR3 sequence is CASRRAGAYEQYF. The CDR3 coding sequence is TGTGCCAGCAGACGGGCAGGGGCCTACGAGCAGTACTTC.

This chain joins TRBV29-1 and TRBJ2-7; a weak D match, TRBD2 (6 bases). The V end was cut by 6 bases, the J end by 7 bases, with 25 bases between. Germline V CDR1 and CDR2: SQVTM, ANQGSEA. This CDR3 is built from 15 residues. The CDR3 sequence: CSVGSTGLPAREQYF. DNA for the CDR3: TGCAGCGTCGGCTCGACGGGACTCCCAGCAAGGGAGCAGTACTTC.

CDR3 in DNA: TGTGCCAGCTCACCCGGACAGGGACCGATTAACTATGGCTACACCTTC. Its protein product is CASSPGQGPINYGYTF. The rearrangement joins TRBV18 to TRBJ1-2, with 8 bases lining up with TRBD1. Germline-derived CDR1 and CDR2 are KGHSH and LQKENI. The CDR3 contains 16 residues. V lost 3 bases and J lost 1; bases outside the gene matches: 7.

The chain links TRBV28 to TRBJ1-5, with D possibly being TRBD1 (5 bases). CDR1 is MDHEN and CDR2 is SYDVKM in the germline V gene. V was cut by 6 bases and J by 2 bases, with 17 bases left in between. There are 16 residues in the CDR3. CDR3 DNA sequence: TGTGCCAGCAGGTCCCAGGGCCCGTGGGGCAATCAGCCCCAGCATTTT. Translation: CASRSQGPWGNQPQHF.

This clone showed up just a few times. The genes are TRBV18 and TRBJ1-2, with D possibly TRBD1 on 6 matching bases. This CDR3 contains 14 residues. The germline V gene has CDR1 KGHSH and CDR2 LQKENI. V lost 6 bases, J lost 4 bases, and 15 bases lay in between. This CDR3 reads CASSPQDSPYGYTF. The CDR3 nucleotides are TGTGCCAGCTCCCCGCAGGACAGTCCCTATGGCTACACCTTC.

This chain joins TRBV19 and TRBJ2-7; no reliable D call. Germline V gives CDR1 LNHDA, CDR2 SQIVND (reference sequence). V was cut by 10 bases and J by 0 bases, with 19 bases left in between. The CDR3 extends over 15 amino acids. For the CDR3, the DNA is TGTGCCACCTCCCGCCCGGCAGGCAGCTCCTACGAGCAGTACTTC. This gives the protein CATSRPAGSSYEQYF.

The CDR3 reads CASSPTGGSTNYGYTF. The CDR3 nucleotides are TGTGCCAGCTCACCAACAGGGGGATCTACTAACTATGGCTACACCTTC. The chain recombines TRBV18 with TRBJ1-2, with 8 bases that match TRBD1. CDR3 length: 16 residues. Trimming took 2 bases from V and 0 from J; bases not matched to a gene: 5. Per the germline V gene, CDR1 is KGHSH and CDR2 is LQKENI. Complete variable domain (other parts from reference TRBV18 and TRBJ1-2): NAGVMQNPRHLVRRRGQEARLRCSPMKGHSHVYWYRQLPEEGLKFMVYLQKENIIDESGMPKERFSAEFPKEGPSILRIQQVVRGDSAAYFCASSPTGGSTNYGYTFGSGTRLTVV.

The rearrangement uses TRBV5-1 and TRBJ1-1, with D possibly TRBD1 on 6 matching bases. The V end was cut by 4 bases, the J end by 1 base, with 17 bases between. The CDR3 has 16 residues. Germline CDR1 reads SGHRS; CDR2 reads YFSETQ. CDR3 bases: TGCGCCAGCAGCCCAGACGGGGGGCGAAGGAACACTGAAGCTTTCTTT. It translates to CASSPDGGRRNTEAFF.

This sequence joins TRBV7-6 and TRBJ1-3; 7 bases fit TRBD1. V lost 4 bases and J lost 2; bases outside the gene matches: 5. Germline assignment: CDR1 SGHVS and CDR2 FNYEAQ. This CDR3 is built from 15 residues. The CDR3 reads CASSSWDSTGNTIYF. Here the CDR3 DNA reads TGTGCCAGCAGCTCCTGGGACAGCACTGGAAACACCATATATTTT.

In this sample, this clone turned up a few times. The V and J genes are TRBV5-1 and TRBJ2-1; 8 bases are shared with TRBD2. V lost 4 bases, J lost 0 bases, and 12 bases stayed unmatched. Germline assignment: CDR1 SGHRS and CDR2 YFSETQ. The CDR3 has 18 amino acids. Here the CDR3 reads CASSAAAGAFSSYNEQFF. As DNA, the CDR3 is TGCGCCAGCAGCGCTGCAGCGGGGGCTTTTAGCTCCTACAATGAGCAGTTCTTC. Drawing the rest from reference TRBV5-1 and TRBJ2-1, the complete variable domain is KAGVTQTPRYLIKTRGQQVTLSCSPISGHRSVSWYQQTPGQGLQFLFEYFSETQRNKGNFPGRFSGRQFSNSRSEMNVSTLELGDSALYLCASSAAAGAFSSYNEQFFGPGTRLTVL.

The chain has TRBV7-9 and TRBJ2-5; 11 bases map to TRBD2. From germline, CDR1 is SEHNR and CDR2 FQNEAQ (reference sequence). J gave up 5 bases and V 5 bases, and 7 bases lay outside the gene matches. CDR3 length: 15 residues. The DNA for the CDR3 is TGTGCCAGCAGCCGACTAGCGGGGTCAGCGGAGACCCAGTACTTC. It is translated as CASSRLAGSAETQYF.

This chain uses TRBV5-6 with TRBJ2-5, with D tentatively TRBD1 (6 bases). Per germline, CDR1 SGHDT and CDR2 YYEEEE. The V gene lost 3 bases and the J gene lost 5 bases, with 14 bases spanning the gap. The CDR3 has 14 residues. The CDR3 loop is CASSSTGFAETQYF. The CDR3 DNA is TGTGCCAGCAGCTCCACAGGGTTTGCGGAGACCCAGTACTTC.

The chain couples TRBV19 to TRBJ1-3; 9 nucleotides align to TRBD1. The CDR3 spans 14 residues. The V gene's germline CDR1 is LNHDA and CDR2 SQIVND (reference sequence). V shed 7 bases, J shed 4 bases, and the junction held 5 bases outside the gene matches. The CDR3 here is CASTWDRAGNTIYF. CDR3 nucleotide sequence: TGTGCCAGTACCTGGGACAGGGCAGGAAACACCATATATTTT.

V and J are TRBV29-1 and TRBJ2-7, with 7 bases lining up with TRBD1. Germline CDR1 and CDR2: SQVTM and ANQGSEA. The CDR3 sequence is 13 residues long. Trimming cost V 7 bases and J 2 bases; bases outside gene matches: 8. CDR3 in amino acids: CSAQPGQTYEQYF. The DNA for the CDR3 is TGCAGCGCCCAGCCGGGACAGACCTACGAGCAGTACTTC.

This rearrangement joins TRBV28 to TRBJ1-4; D remains unclear. CDR1 is MDHEN, CDR2 SYDVKM, per germline. The CDR3 has 12 amino acids. The CDR3 DNA is TGTGTCTCTGGTCGGGGTAATGAAAAACTGTTTTTT. Translated: CVSGRGNEKLFF.

CDR3 residues: CASSFGLRELFF. CDR3 nucleotides: TGTGCCAGCAGTTTCGGACTGCGTGAACTGTTTTTT. The V call is TRBV12-3 or TRBV12-4, the J call TRBJ1-4; no reliable D call. V was pared by 3 bases and J by 12 bases, with 11 bases between. The CDR3 contains 12 residues.

This clone was counted only a few times. This chain joins TRBV18 and TRBJ1-5; a possible D gene is TRBD1 (6 bases). V was shortened by 5 bases and J by 2 bases, with 10 bases between the two germline ends. The CDR3 extends over 14 amino acids. Per germline, CDR1 KGHSH and CDR2 LQKENI. CDR3 nucleotide sequence: TGTGCCAGCTCAGGGGAGGGGGGCAATCAGCCCCAGCATTTT. It encodes CASSGEGGNQPQHF.

This clone was counted a few times. The V gene is TRBV19, the J gene TRBJ1-4; possibly TRBD1 for D (6 bases). The CDR3 sequence is 14 residues long. Trimming left V 7 bases short and J 5 bases short, with 14 bases between. Germline CDR1 is LNHDA and CDR2 is SQIVND (reference sequence). In DNA form, the CDR3 reads TGTGCCAGTACCCGCAGAAGGGGGAATGAAAAACTGTTTTTT. This codes for CASTRRRGNEKLFF.